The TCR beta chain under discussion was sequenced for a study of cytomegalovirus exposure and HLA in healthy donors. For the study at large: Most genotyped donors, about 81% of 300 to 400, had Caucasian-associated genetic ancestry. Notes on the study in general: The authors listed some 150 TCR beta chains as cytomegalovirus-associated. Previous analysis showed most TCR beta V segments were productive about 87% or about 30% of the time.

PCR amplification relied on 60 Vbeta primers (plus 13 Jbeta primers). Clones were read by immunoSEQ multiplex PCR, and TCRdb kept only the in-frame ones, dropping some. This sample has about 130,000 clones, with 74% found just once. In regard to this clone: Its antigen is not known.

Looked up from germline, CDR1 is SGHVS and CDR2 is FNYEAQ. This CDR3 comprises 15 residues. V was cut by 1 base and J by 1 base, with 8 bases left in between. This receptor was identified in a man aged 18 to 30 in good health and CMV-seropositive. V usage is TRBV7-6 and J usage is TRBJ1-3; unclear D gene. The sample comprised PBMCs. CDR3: CASSLEARSGNTIYF. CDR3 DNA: TGTGCCAGCAGCTTAGAAGCGAGATCTGGAAACACCATATATTTT.